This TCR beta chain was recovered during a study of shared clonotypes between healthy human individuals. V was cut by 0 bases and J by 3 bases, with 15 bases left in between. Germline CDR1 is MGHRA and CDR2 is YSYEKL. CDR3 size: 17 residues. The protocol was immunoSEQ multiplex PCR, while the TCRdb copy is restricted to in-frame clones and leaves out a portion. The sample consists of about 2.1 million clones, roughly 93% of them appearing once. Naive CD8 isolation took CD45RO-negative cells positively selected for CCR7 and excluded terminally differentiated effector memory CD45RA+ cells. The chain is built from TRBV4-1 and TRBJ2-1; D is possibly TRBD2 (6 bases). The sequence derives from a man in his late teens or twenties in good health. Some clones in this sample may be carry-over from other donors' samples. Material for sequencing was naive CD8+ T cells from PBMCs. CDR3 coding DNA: TGCGCCAGCAGCCAAGATCGAGGTCTAGCGAACTACAATGAGCAGTTCTTC. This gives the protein CASSQDRGLANYNEQFF.